A single sample is the source of the 18 T cell receptor beta chains below, sequenced in a study of blood T cell repertoires in COVID-19. The protocol was immunoSEQ multiplex PCR, while the TCRdb copy is restricted to in-frame clones and leaves out a portion. The data show 200,000 to 300,000 clones, 92% seen once. The sequencing sample was made of peripheral blood. Every receptor here comes from a man aged 25-45 years with COVID-19, enrolled during active disease.

The chain links TRBV10-3 to TRBJ2-2; D is possibly TRBD1 (6 bases). Per the germline V gene, CDR1 is ENHRY and CDR2 is SYGVKD. The V gene lost 10 bases and the J gene lost 0 bases, with 12 bases spanning the gap. This CDR3 comprises 14 residues. The CDR3 coding sequence is TGTGCCACCAGGACAGCTCCGAACACCGGGGAGCTGTTTTTT. Translation gives CATRTAPNTGELFF.

This clone has a single count. The chain recombines TRBV5-1 with TRBJ2-7, with 9 bases aligning to TRBD1. The CDR3 consists of 16 residues. V lost 4 bases, J lost 1 base, and 9 bases stayed unmatched. CDR1 SGHRS and CDR2 YFSETQ come from the germline V gene. The chain's CDR3 is CASSRGTGSSSYEQYF. Written as DNA, the CDR3 is TGCGCCAGCAGCAGGGGGACAGGGAGTTCTTCCTACGAGCAGTACTTC.

The chain employs TRBV15 and TRBJ1-5, with 8 bases that match TRBD1. The CDR3 has 14 amino acids. Germline lookup yields CDR1 LNHNV and CDR2 YYDKDF (reference sequence). Germline trimming cut 7 bases from V and 7 bases from J; bases unmatched to any gene: 9. The CDR3 region has the DNA TGTGCCACCAAGGCAGGGGGCGAAGGACAGCCCCAGCATTTT. Its protein product is CATKAGGEGQPQHF.

The genes are TRBV7-9 and TRBJ2-3, with 8 bases lining up with TRBD2. Germline lookup yields CDR1 SEHNR and CDR2 FQNEAQ (reference sequence). The CDR3 length is 15 residues. V lost 3 bases, J lost 7 bases, and 9 bases stayed unmatched. This CDR3 is CASSLGSGGVNTQYF. The CDR3 DNA sequence: TGTGCCAGCAGCTTGGGGTCGGGGGGGGTGAATACGCAGTATTTT.

The V and J genes are TRBV3-1 (or the pseudogene TRBV3-2) and TRBJ1-6; TRBD1 is a possible D gene (6 bases). Trimming stripped 3 bases from V and 8 bases from J, with 23 bases between. Germline CDR1 reads LGHDT; CDR2 reads YNNKEL (reference sequence). The CDR3 has 18 residues. The CDR3 DNA is TGTGCCAGCAGCCACCCCGTCCCAGACAGGTTGAGGGATTCACCCCTCCACTTT. Amino acid sequence: CASSHPVPDRLRDSPLHF.

The gene calls are TRBV6-2 or TRBV6-3 and TRBJ2-3; D is ambiguous. The germline V and J ends were trimmed by 2 bases and 8 bases, with 8 bases remaining between them. This CDR3 is built from 12 residues. Per the germline V gene, CDR1 is MNHEY and CDR2 is SVGEGT. The CDR3 DNA reads as TGTGCCAGCAGTTACGGTCTACCTACGCAGTATTTT. Its translation: CASSYGLPTQYF.

This chain joins TRBV6-1 and TRBJ1-5; D uncertain. The CDR3 loop spans 15 amino acids. Trimming took off 2 bases at V and 5 bases at J, with 13 bases between the two ends. Germline V CDR1 and CDR2: MNHNS, SASEGT. Written as DNA, the CDR3 is TGTGCCAGCAGTGAAAGGGAGGTATCTCATCAGCCCCAGCATTTT. Amino acid sequence: CASSEREVSHQPQHF.

The chain recombines TRBV19 with TRBJ1-5, with TRBD1 as a possible D gene (5 bases). CDR3 size: 13 residues. CDR1 and CDR2 (germline): LNHDA, SQIVND (reference sequence). Trimming cost V 0 bases and J 8 bases, with 8 bases left between them. The CDR3 loop reads CASSIDRDEPQHF. The CDR3 nucleotides read TGTGCCAGTAGTATAGACAGGGATGAGCCCCAGCATTTT.

CDR3 bases: TGTGCCAGCAGTTTATGGTTGGGTAGCCACGAGCAGTACTTC. Residues: CASSLWLGSHEQYF. This chain connects TRBV27 to TRBJ2-7; D uncertain. The germline V gene has CDR1 MNHEY and CDR2 SMNVEV (reference sequence). The CDR3 has 14 amino acids. Trimming took 1 base from V and 5 from J, leaving 12 bases between them.

The J gene is TRBJ1-5, the V gene TRBV5-1; 7 bases are a match to TRBD1. Germline V gene lookup returns CDR1 SGHRS and CDR2 YFSETQ. This CDR3 contains 13 residues. J was trimmed by 9 bases and V by 4 bases; bases with no gene match: 7. The CDR3 region is CASSASAGGPQHF. The CDR3 DNA reads as TGCGCCAGCAGCGCGTCAGCAGGGGGGCCCCAGCATTTT.

V gene TRBV5-1 combines with J gene TRBJ1-2, with D maybe TRBD1 (6 bases). The CDR3 is 14 amino acids. Looked up from germline, CDR1 is SGHRS and CDR2 is YFSETQ. V lost 0 bases and J 5 bases, leaving 11 bases between the germline ends. In DNA form, the CDR3 reads TGCGCCAGCAGCTTGGAGGGGACATTTTATGGCTACACCTTC. It specifies CASSLEGTFYGYTF.

This clone has just one count. V and J are TRBV6-5 and TRBJ2-7; 7 bases map to TRBD1. The germline V gene encodes CDR1 MNHEY and CDR2 SVGAGI. J lost 4 bases, V lost 6 bases, and 6 bases had no gene match. CDR3 size: 13 residues. The CDR3 loop reads CASSRDSLYEQYF. The CDR3 DNA reads as TGTGCCAGCAGCCGGGACAGCCTGTACGAGCAGTACTTC.

J is TRBJ1-6 and V is TRBV28; TRBD1 matches at 9 bases. This CDR3 region has 17 residues. Germline V gives CDR1 MDHEN, CDR2 SYDVKM. The V gene end was trimmed by 5 bases and the J gene end by 8 bases; junction bases not matched to a gene: 13. The CDR3: CASSPQPKTGGYSPLHF. The DNA of the CDR3 is TGTGCCAGCAGTCCACAACCAAAGACAGGGGGTTATTCACCCCTCCACTTT.

CDR3 amino acids: CASSLGAGVETQYF. DNA for the CDR3: TGTGCCAGCAGCTTAGGAGCGGGGGTCGAGACCCAGTACTTC. The chain recombines TRBV13 with TRBJ2-5; TRBD2 aligns across 8 bases. Germline V gene data show CDR1 as PRHDT and CDR2 as FYEKMQ (reference sequence). The CDR3 is made up of 14 amino acids. J gave up 5 bases and V 0 bases, and 2 bases lay outside the gene matches.

J is TRBJ1-4 and V is TRBV19; D ambiguous. The CDR3 contains 14 residues. V was clipped by 5 bases and J by 6 bases, with 13 bases between them. Germline-derived CDR1 and CDR2 are LNHDA and SQIVND (reference sequence). This CDR3 is CASSQPGIDEKLFF. For the CDR3, the DNA is TGTGCCAGTAGTCAGCCAGGAATTGATGAAAAACTGTTTTTT.

In its sample, this clone was seen once. The chain couples TRBV18 to TRBJ1-3; D gene unclear. The germline V gene encodes CDR1 KGHSH and CDR2 LQKENI. The CDR3 spans 16 residues. V was pared by 2 bases and J by 3 bases, with 14 bases between. In nucleotides, the CDR3 is TGTGCCAGCTCACCAGCGGGCCGACAACTTGGAAACACCATATATTTT. It yields the protein CASSPAGRQLGNTIYF.

This clone was observed once. The chain employs TRBV7-2 and TRBJ2-7, with a weak D call TRBD2 (5 bases). Trimming took 3 bases from V and 3 from J, leaving 12 bases between them. Germline assignment: CDR1 SGHTA and CDR2 FQGNSA. CDR3 length equals 14 residues. Here the CDR3 reads CASSFVLGDYEQYF. The CDR3 bases are TGTGCCAGCAGCTTCGTGTTGGGAGACTACGAGCAGTACTTC.

This sequence joins TRBV10-2 and TRBJ1-2; no definite D call. The germline V gene has CDR1 WSHSY and CDR2 SAAADI. This CDR3 has 13 amino acids. V was shortened by 5 bases and J by 4 bases, with 11 bases between the two germline ends. The DNA for the CDR3 is TGCGCCAGCAGTTTCGCGGGAGCCTATGGCTACACCTTC. Amino acid sequence: CASSFAGAYGYTF.